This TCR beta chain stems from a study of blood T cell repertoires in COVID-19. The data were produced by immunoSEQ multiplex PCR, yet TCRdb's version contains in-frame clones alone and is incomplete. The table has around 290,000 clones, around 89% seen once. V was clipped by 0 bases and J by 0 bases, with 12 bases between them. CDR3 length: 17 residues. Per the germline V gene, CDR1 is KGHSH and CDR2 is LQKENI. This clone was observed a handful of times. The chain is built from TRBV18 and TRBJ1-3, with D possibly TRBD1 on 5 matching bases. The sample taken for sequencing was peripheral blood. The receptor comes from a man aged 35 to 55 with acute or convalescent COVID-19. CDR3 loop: CASSPPSIQGSGNTIYF. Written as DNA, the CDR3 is TGTGCCAGCTCACCACCCTCTATCCAGGGCTCTGGAAACACCATATATTTT.